One sample yielded the 26 T cell receptor beta chains listed below, sequenced in a study of T cell repertoires in cytomegalovirus infection. Their antigen targets remain unknown. MiXCR, applied by TCRdb to the reads, yields one record per CDR3 protein. Of 200,000 to 250,000 distinct CDR3 sequences detected, about 39% appear once; the ten largest clones hold about 60%. The sequences come from CD8+ T cells from cultured PBMCs, collected from culture after CMV antigen stimulation. The receptors were sampled from a human donor in good health (CMV status not recorded). Some clones in this sample may be carry-over from other donors' samples.

CDR3 sequence: CSARTTGNTEAFF. CDR3 bases: TGCAGTGCTAGAACCACAGGGAACACTGAAGCTTTCTTT. This chain links TRBV20-1 with TRBJ1-1; tentatively, D is TRBD1 (5 bases). Per the germline V gene, CDR1 is DFQATT and CDR2 is SNEGSKA (reference sequence). The CDR3 is 13 residues long. The ends were cut back, 2 bases at V and 1 base at J, with 8 bases in the middle.

This clonotype was counted only a few times. This rearrangement joins TRBV7-2 to TRBJ1-1; D may be TRBD1 (6 bases). V gave up 5 bases and J gave up 5 bases, with 18 bases separating them. There are 15 residues in the CDR3. The germline V gene has CDR1 SGHTA and CDR2 FQGNSA. CDR3 protein: CASSGTNFGRTEAFF. As DNA, the CDR3 is TGTGCCAGCAGCGGGACAAACTTCGGGAGGACTGAAGCTTTCTTT.

The chain joins TRBV6-5 to TRBJ2-7; no definite D call. Germline assignment: CDR1 MNHEY and CDR2 SVGAGI. The CDR3 runs to 14 residues. Trimming took off 0 bases at V and 3 bases at J, with 9 bases between the two ends. The CDR3 sequence is CASSYSVRHYEQYF. The CDR3 nucleotides read TGTGCCAGCAGTTACTCTGTCAGGCACTACGAGCAGTACTTC.

This clonotype was detected many times. V usage is TRBV6-6 and J usage is TRBJ1-4, with 9 bases matching TRBD1. The CDR3 loop spans 15 amino acids. Per the germline V gene, CDR1 is MNHNY and CDR2 is SVGAGI (reference sequence). The V segment lost 4 bases and the J segment 7 bases; nucleotides outside the gene matches: 7. This CDR3 reads CASSSPDRGTEKLFF. CDR3 in DNA: TGTGCCAGCAGTTCCCCGGACAGGGGAACTGAAAAACTGTTTTTT.

This clonotype has at least ten counts. The chain carries TRBV7-6 and TRBJ2-3; 8 nucleotides line up with TRBD2. CDR1 SGHVS and CDR2 FNYEAQ come from the germline V gene. Germline trimming cut 0 bases from V and 3 bases from J; bases unmatched to any gene: 5. This CDR3 comprises 16 residues. CDR3 protein: CASSLALGLETDTQYF. Here the CDR3 DNA reads TGTGCCAGCAGCTTAGCGCTGGGACTAGAAACAGATACGCAGTATTTT.

The genes are TRBV5-1 and TRBJ2-1; a possible D gene is TRBD2 (6 bases). Germline loops: CDR1 SGHRS, CDR2 YFSETQ. The CDR3 contains 15 residues. V lost 0 bases and J 7 bases, leaving 14 bases between the germline ends. In nucleotides, the CDR3 is TGCGCCAGCAGCTTGGGCCCTCGGAGCGGGAATGAGCAGTTCTTC. The encoded protein is CASSLGPRSGNEQFF.

This clonotype was counted ten times or more. V and J are TRBV6-2 or TRBV6-3 and TRBJ2-3; D might be TRBD1 or TRBD2, each matching 5 bases. V was pared by 0 bases and J by 8 bases, with 9 bases between. Germline V lookup: CDR1 MNHEY, CDR2 SVGEGT. The CDR3 runs 13 residues. The CDR3 region is CASSYSGAPTQYF. The DNA of the CDR3 is TGTGCCAGCAGTTACTCCGGGGCCCCTACGCAGTATTTT.

This rearrangement joins TRBV7-8 to TRBJ2-3; D is possibly TRBD2 (7 bases). The germline V gene encodes CDR1 SGHVS and CDR2 FQNEAQ. The CDR3 is made up of 15 amino acids. Trimming removed 6 bases at V and 2 bases at J, with 15 bases between. CDR3 nucleotides: TGTGCCAGCAGATCGACCCGGGGGGCCACAGATACGCAGTATTTT. Protein product: CASRSTRGATDTQYF.

This clonotype was seen once. The V call is TRBV20-1, the J call TRBJ2-2, with TRBD2 as a possible D gene (6 bases). The V gene lost 5 bases and the J gene lost 4 bases, with 14 bases spanning the gap. The CDR3 consists of 14 residues. CDR1 is DFQATT, CDR2 SNEGSKA, per germline (reference sequence). CDR3 sequence: CSAPVLSGTGELFF. CDR3 nucleotide sequence: TGCAGTGCTCCCGTACTTAGCGGCACCGGGGAGCTGTTTTTT.

The chain recombines TRBV5-1 with TRBJ2-5; 12 nucleotides agree with TRBD1. J gave up 5 bases and V 4 bases, and 9 bases lay outside the gene matches. Germline V gene sequence: CDR1 SGHRS, CDR2 YFSETQ. The CDR3 has 16 amino acids. This CDR3 is CASSGSGTGGGETQYF. The CDR3 DNA follows: TGCGCCAGCAGCGGGTCGGGGACAGGGGGCGGCGAGACCCAGTACTTC.

The CDR3 is CASSLTGGTTTGELFF. CDR3 bases: TGTGCCAGCAGCTTAACGGGAGGGACGACCACCGGGGAGCTGTTTTTT. The chain is built from TRBV7-3 and TRBJ2-2; 7 nucleotides agree with TRBD2. Per the germline V gene, CDR1 is SGHTA and CDR2 is FQGTGA. The J segment lost 4 bases and the V segment lost 0 bases, leaving 5 bases of the junction unmatched. There are 16 residues in the CDR3.

V is TRBV20-1 and J is TRBJ2-7, with a weak D call TRBD2 (6 bases). Germline-derived CDR1 and CDR2 are DFQATT and SNEGSKA (reference sequence). V was cut by 4 bases and J by 2 bases, with 9 bases left in between. The CDR3 has 12 residues. CDR3 bases: TGCAGTGCTACCCCGGGGGCCTACGAGCAGTACTTC. Its protein is CSATPGAYEQYF.

This sequence joins TRBV7-9 and TRBJ2-2, with a possible D match to TRBD1 (5 bases). The germline V and J ends were trimmed by 4 bases and 2 bases, with 14 bases remaining between them. This CDR3 contains 16 residues. In germline, CDR1 is SEHNR, CDR2 FQNEAQ (reference sequence). The DNA of the CDR3 is TGTGCCAGCAGCTCTAGGACACAAACTAACACCGGGGAGCTGTTTTTT. Protein product: CASSSRTQTNTGELFF.

The V and J genes are TRBV12-5 and TRBJ2-1; D perhaps matches TRBD1 (6 bases). There are 16 residues in the CDR3. V was trimmed by 0 bases and J by 6 bases, leaving 15 bases between them. CDR1 is LGHNT and CDR2 is FRNRAP in the germline V gene. This CDR3 is CASGLVGDRLGNEQFF. The CDR3 nucleotides read TGTGCTAGTGGTTTGGTAGGTGACAGGTTAGGCAATGAGCAGTTCTTC.

This clonotype was counted between two and nine times. The V and J genes are TRBV7-9 and TRBJ2-3; 11 bases are a match to TRBD2. Germline CDR1 reads SEHNR; CDR2 reads FQNEAQ (reference sequence). V was pared by 4 bases and J by 2 bases, with 8 bases of the junction left unmatched. The CDR3 covers 17 residues. CDR3 nucleotide sequence: TGTGCCAGCAGCTCTATAATAGCGGGGGGGAACACAGATACGCAGTATTTT. This gives the protein CASSSIIAGGNTDTQYF.

The rearrangement links TRBV10-3 to TRBJ1-5, with D possibly matching TRBD1 (6 bases). The CDR3 has 13 residues. V lost 3 bases, J lost 11 bases, and 14 bases lay in between. Per germline, CDR1 ENHRY and CDR2 SYGVKD. CDR3 DNA: TGTGCCATCAGTGAAGGGGGAGCTTGGGCCCAGCATTTT. Its translation is CAISEGGAWAQHF.

This chain joins TRBV28 and TRBJ2-7; 9 positions match TRBD1. Trimming cost V 10 bases and J 12 bases; bases outside gene matches: 13. Germline CDR1 reads MDHEN; CDR2 reads SYDVKM. CDR3 length equals 12 residues. The CDR3 loop reads CAIRDRAYETYF. For the CDR3, the DNA is TGTGCCATCCGGGACAGGGCCTACGAGACGTACTTC.

V usage is TRBV5-6 and J usage is TRBJ2-1; no clear D. Deletions cut 2 bases from V and 8 bases from J, with 8 bases between. Germline V gene data show CDR1 as SGHDT and CDR2 as YYEEEE. The CDR3 is made up of 12 amino acids. In DNA form, the CDR3 reads TGTGCCAGCAGCTTAACGTTGGATGAGCAGTTCTTC. Translating it yields CASSLTLDEQFF.

The chain has TRBV13 and TRBJ2-1, with TRBD2 matching over 11 bases. The ends lost 7 bases at V and 7 bases at J; junction bases unmatched: 9. The CDR3 contains 15 residues. Germline V gives CDR1 PRHDT, CDR2 FYEKMQ (reference sequence). The chain's CDR3 is CASTPLAGDVNEQFF. The CDR3 nucleotides are TGTGCCAGCACCCCACTAGCGGGAGACGTGAATGAGCAGTTCTTC.

The V gene is TRBV12-3 or TRBV12-4, the J gene TRBJ1-5; D remains ambiguous. V shed 8 bases and J shed 3 bases, with 14 bases lying between them. CDR3 length: 14 residues. The CDR3 DNA follows: TGTGCCAGCGGTGGGAGGACGGACAATCAGCCCCAGCATTTT. Amino acids: CASGGRTDNQPQHF.

The chain has TRBV7-3 and TRBJ1-1; 9 bases agree with TRBD1. CDR3 length equals 20 residues. The germline V gene encodes CDR1 SGHTA and CDR2 FQGTGA. J was trimmed by 1 base and V by 5 bases; bases with no gene match: 20. The CDR3 DNA sequence: TGTGCCAGCAGCGCCCAACAGGGGGCAGCTGGAGTGGCGGGGAACACTGAAGCTTTCTTT. Its translation is CASSAQQGAAGVAGNTEAFF.

This clonotype was picked up a small number of times. This chain joins TRBV6-1 and TRBJ1-5, with TRBD1 as a possible D gene (6 bases). Germline assignment: CDR1 MNHNS and CDR2 SASEGT. Trimming shortened V by 8 bases and J by 7 bases, and 15 bases separated the two germline ends. CDR3 size: 13 residues. CDR3 bases: TGTGCCAGCCATACAGGGAAGGGACAGCCCCAGCATTTT. Protein: CASHTGKGQPQHF.

This clonotype appeared a few times. The junction departs from the called germline gene at one end, perhaps through a read error. The CDR3: CASSPVGSGTEAFF. In nucleotides, the CDR3 is TGTGCTAGCAGTCCCGTGGGGTCGGGCACTGAAGCTTTCTTT. The V gene is TRBV7-6, the J gene TRBJ1-1; D gene ambiguous. Germline-derived CDR1 and CDR2 are SGHVS and FNYEAQ. The CDR3 length is 14 residues.

The chain links TRBV12-3 or TRBV12-4 to TRBJ2-3; the match to TRBD2 covers 8 bases. V was clipped by 6 bases and J by 7 bases; unmatched bases: 9. The CDR3 spans 14 residues. This chain's CDR3 is CASRPGTSVNTQYF. The CDR3 nucleotides read TGTGCCAGCAGGCCCGGGACTAGTGTAAATACGCAGTATTTT.

This chain uses TRBV7-9 with TRBJ2-5; 8 bases agree with TRBD2. J gave up 1 base and V 6 bases, and 4 bases lay outside the gene matches. The CDR3 totals 14 residues. Germline CDR1 and CDR2: SEHNR and FQNEAQ (reference sequence). This CDR3 is CASRPTSGQETQYF. The DNA for the CDR3 is TGTGCCAGCAGGCCAACTAGCGGCCAAGAGACCCAGTACTTC. The full variable domain, completed using reference TRBV7-9 and TRBJ2-5, is DTGVSQNPRHKITKRGQNVTFRCDPISEHNRLYWYRQTLGQGPEFLTYFQNEAQLEKSRLLSDRFSAERPKGSFSTLEIQRTEQGDSAMYLCASRPTSGQETQYFGPGTRLLVL.

This clonotype was found a few times. This chain links TRBV12-3 or TRBV12-4 with TRBJ2-5; tentatively, D is TRBD1 (5 bases). The ends were cut back, 6 bases at V and 8 bases at J, with 16 bases in the middle. The CDR3 has 13 residues. CDR3 sequence reads: CASRSDTGGTQYF. As DNA, the CDR3 is TGTGCCAGCAGAAGCGACACAGGTGGAACCCAGTACTTC.